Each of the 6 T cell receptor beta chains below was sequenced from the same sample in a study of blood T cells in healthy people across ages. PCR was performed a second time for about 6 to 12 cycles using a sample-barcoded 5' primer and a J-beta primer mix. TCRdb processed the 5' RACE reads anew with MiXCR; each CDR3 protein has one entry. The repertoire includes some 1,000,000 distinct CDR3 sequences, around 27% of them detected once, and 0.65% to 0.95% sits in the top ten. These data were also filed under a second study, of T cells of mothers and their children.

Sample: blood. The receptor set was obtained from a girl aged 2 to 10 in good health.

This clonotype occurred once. The CDR3, as DNA: TGTGCCAGCAGTCCTCAGGGTGTCCAACCTGACGGCTACACCTTC. Amino acids: CASSPQGVQPDGYTF. This chain joins TRBV12-3 or TRBV12-4 and TRBJ1-2; D possibly corresponds to TRBD1 (5 bases). Trimming removed 5 bases at V and 8 bases at J, with 21 bases between. This CDR3 spans 15 amino acids.

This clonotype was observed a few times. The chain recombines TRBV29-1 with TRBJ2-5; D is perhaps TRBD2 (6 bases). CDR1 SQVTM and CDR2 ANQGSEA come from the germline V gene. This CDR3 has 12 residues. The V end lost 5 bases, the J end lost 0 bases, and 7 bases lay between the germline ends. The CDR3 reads CSVWEDQETQYF. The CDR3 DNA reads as TGCAGCGTTTGGGAGGACCAAGAGACCCAGTACTTC. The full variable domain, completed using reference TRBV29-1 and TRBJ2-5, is SAVISQKPSRDICQRGTSLTIQCQVDSQVTMMFWYRQQPGQSLTLIATANQGSEATYESGFVIDKFPISRPNLTFSTLTVSNMSPEDSSIYLCSVWEDQETQYFGPGTRLLVL.

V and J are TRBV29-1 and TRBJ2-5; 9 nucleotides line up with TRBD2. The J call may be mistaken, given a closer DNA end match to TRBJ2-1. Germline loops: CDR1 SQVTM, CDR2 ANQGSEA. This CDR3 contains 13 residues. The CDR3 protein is CSVHSGRYNEQFF. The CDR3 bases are TGCAGCGTCCATAGCGGGAGATACAATGAGCAGTTCTTC.

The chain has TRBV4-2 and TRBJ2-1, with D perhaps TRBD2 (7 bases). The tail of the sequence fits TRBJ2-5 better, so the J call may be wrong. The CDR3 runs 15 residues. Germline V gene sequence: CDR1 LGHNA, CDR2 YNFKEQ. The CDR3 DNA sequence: TGTGCCAGCAGCCCGCGAGGGGGGGTTGATGAGACCCAGTACTTC. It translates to CASSPRGGVDETQYF.

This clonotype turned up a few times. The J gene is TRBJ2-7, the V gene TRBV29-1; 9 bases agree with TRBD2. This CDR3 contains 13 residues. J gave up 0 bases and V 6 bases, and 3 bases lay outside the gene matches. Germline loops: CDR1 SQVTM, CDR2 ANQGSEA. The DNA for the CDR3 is TGCAGCGTGGGCGGGGGGGCCTCCTACGAGCAGTACTTC. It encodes CSVGGGASYEQYF.

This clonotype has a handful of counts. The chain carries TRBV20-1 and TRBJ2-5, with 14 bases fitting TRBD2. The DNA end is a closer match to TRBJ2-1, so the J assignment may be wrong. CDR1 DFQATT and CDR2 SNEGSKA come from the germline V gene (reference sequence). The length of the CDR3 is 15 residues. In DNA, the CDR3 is TGCAGTGCTCCATCGGGACTAGCGGGAGTCAATGAGCAGTTCTTC. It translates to CSAPSGLAGVNEQFF.